Below, 31 T cell receptor beta chains from the same sample are listed, as sequenced in a study of cytomegalovirus exposure and HLA in healthy donors. Assay used: immunoSEQ multiplex PCR; TCRdb lists only in-frame clones, some missing. Here the sample spans 90,000 to 120,000 clones, about 85% being singletons. Material: PBMCs. Every receptor here comes from a woman aged 18-35 years in good health and CMV-seronegative.

The chain is built from TRBV9 and TRBJ1-1, with D possibly TRBD1 on 5 matching bases. V gave up 4 bases and J gave up 10 bases, with 17 bases separating them. From germline, CDR1 is SGDLS and CDR2 YYNGEE. The CDR3 extends over 13 amino acids. For the CDR3, the DNA is TGTGCCAGCAGCCCCGTTGGGGCCAGAGGAGCTTTCTTT. Its translation: CASSPVGARGAFF.

In this sample, this clone turned up once. Here the CDR3 DNA reads TGTGCCAGCAGTGAAGTCCGGGACAGGGGGCGAAAGACCCGTCCCTACGAGCAGTACTTC. It is translated as CASSEVRDRGRKTRPYEQYF. The V gene is TRBV6-1, the J gene TRBJ2-7; the match to TRBD1 covers 12 bases. Germline V gives CDR1 MNHNS, CDR2 SASEGT. The CDR3 has 20 amino acids. Trimming took 1 base from V and 2 from J; bases not matched to a gene: 15.

The chain recombines TRBV7-8 with TRBJ1-2; TRBD1 might be the D (6 bases). There are 14 residues in the CDR3. V lost 1 base and J 6 bases, leaving 12 bases between the germline ends. Germline V gives CDR1 SGHVS, CDR2 FQNEAQ. In DNA form, the CDR3 reads TGTGCCAGCAGCTTAGGACAGGATTATCATGGCTACACCTTC. Amino acids: CASSLGQDYHGYTF. Complete variable domain (other parts from reference TRBV7-8 and TRBJ1-2): GAGVSQSPRYKVAKRGQDVALRCDPISGHVSLFWYQQALGQGPEFLTYFQNEAQLDKSGLPSDRFFAERPEGSVSTLKIQRTQQEDSAVYLCASSLGQDYHGYTFGSGTRLTVV.

The V call is TRBV7-9, the J call TRBJ2-3, with 8 bases that match TRBD1. Germline CDR1 reads SEHNR; CDR2 reads FQNEAQ (reference sequence). The CDR3 totals 13 residues. V shed 11 bases, J shed 5 bases, and the junction held 9 bases outside the gene matches. CDR3 nucleotide sequence: TGTGCCGGCCTGGACAGGGAGAAAGATACGCAGTATTTT. This encodes CAGLDREKDTQYF.

DNA of the CDR3: TGTGCCAGCAGCCCCCGACAGGGAACTAATGAAAAACTGTTTTTT. Its translation is CASSPRQGTNEKLFF. This sequence joins TRBV7-8 and TRBJ1-4; 7 nucleotides align to TRBD1. Germline V CDR1 and CDR2: SGHVS, FQNEAQ. Trimming took 5 bases from V and 1 from J; bases not matched to a gene: 4. CDR3 length: 15 residues.

This chain joins TRBV9 and TRBJ1-2, with TRBD1 identical over 10 bases. V was clipped by 4 bases and J by 9 bases; unmatched bases: 9. The CDR3 has 14 residues. Germline assignment: CDR1 SGDLS and CDR2 YYNGEE. This CDR3 is CASSTGTGVGSYTF. The DNA for the CDR3 is TGTGCCAGCAGCACCGGGACAGGGGTTGGGAGCTACACCTTC.

The chain has TRBV15 and TRBJ1-2; perhaps TRBD1 as D (5 bases). CDR3 length equals 13 residues. Trimming left V 1 base short and J 8 bases short, with 11 bases between. Germline V gene sequence: CDR1 LNHNV, CDR2 YYDKDF (reference sequence). The chain's CDR3 is CATSRGATEGYTF. In DNA form, the CDR3 reads TGTGCCACCAGCAGAGGAGCGACAGAAGGCTACACCTTC.

V is TRBV27 and J is TRBJ2-1; 7 bases fit TRBD2. The CDR3 extends over 15 amino acids. Germline values: CDR1 MNHEY, CDR2 SMNVEV (reference sequence). Losses at the gene ends were 3 bases for V and 7 bases for J; bases not matched to a gene: 9. The CDR3 sequence is CASSFGGGLANEQFF. The CDR3 coding sequence is TGTGCCAGCAGTTTTGGGGGGGGGTTAGCGAATGAGCAGTTCTTC.

The CDR3, as DNA: TGTGCCAGCAGCTTAGGCTGGGAGGGCTACACCTTC. Residues: CASSLGWEGYTF. V and J are TRBV7-9 and TRBJ1-2; D is undetermined. The CDR3 has 12 residues. Germline V CDR1 and CDR2: SEHNR, FQNEAQ (reference sequence). V was clipped by 1 base and J by 8 bases, with 8 bases between them.

The chain has TRBV4-2 and TRBJ1-2; no firm D call. The germline CDR1 and CDR2 sequences are LGHNA and YNFKEQ. V was pared by 4 bases and J by 4 bases, with 13 bases between. The CDR3 consists of 14 residues. CDR3 nucleotides: TGTGCCAGCAGCCTCAATCCCGAGGTCTATGGCTACACCTTC. Encoded protein: CASSLNPEVYGYTF.

The rearrangement links TRBV11-2 to TRBJ1-2; D unresolved. Trimming removed 1 base at V and 4 bases at J, with 22 bases between. CDR3 length equals 18 residues. Germline CDR1 SGHAT, CDR2 FQNNGV. Here the CDR3 reads CASSLVSWSAMGGYGYTF. CDR3 DNA: TGTGCCAGCAGCTTAGTGTCTTGGAGCGCAATGGGAGGCTATGGCTACACCTTC. The full variable domain, in which reference TRBV11-2 and TRBJ1-2 provide the parts outside the CDR3, is EAGVAQSPRYKIIEKRQSVAFWCNPISGHATLYWYQQILGQGPKLLIQFQNNGVVDDSQLPKDRFSAERLKGVDSTLKIQPAKLEDSAVYLCASSLVSWSAMGGYGYTFGSGTRLTVV.

This chain links TRBV27 with TRBJ1-6; D is undetermined. The V and J ends lost 5 bases and 9 bases respectively, with 17 bases between them. This CDR3 region has 15 residues. The germline gives CDR1 MNHEY, CDR2 SMNVEV (reference sequence). The CDR3 region is CASSLGEGEGSPLHF. CDR3 in DNA: TGTGCCAGCAGTCTTGGGGAGGGCGAGGGTTCACCCCTCCACTTT.

The chain couples TRBV30 to TRBJ2-3; D remains unclear. Per germline, CDR1 GTSNPN and CDR2 SVGIG (reference sequence). This CDR3 comprises 10 residues. Trimming cost V 5 bases and J 5 bases, with 5 bases left between them. The CDR3 nucleotides read TGTGCCTGGGGGCGAGATACGCAGTATTTT. Translating it yields CAWGRDTQYF.

The chain is built from TRBV7-9 and TRBJ1-1; D is possibly TRBD1 (6 bases). This CDR3 spans 17 amino acids. Trimming stripped 2 bases from V and 4 bases from J, with 20 bases between. Germline CDR1 and CDR2: SEHNR and FQNEAQ (reference sequence). The CDR3 nucleotides are TGTGCCAGCAGCTTACCGTCACAGGGAGGGGTCGGCACTGAAGCTTTCTTT. It codes for CASSLPSQGGVGTEAFF.

The chain couples TRBV2 to TRBJ2-3; D call uncertain. Trimming left V 8 bases short and J 4 bases short, with 7 bases between. The CDR3 length is 11 residues. Germline V gives CDR1 SNHLY, CDR2 FYNNEI. CDR3 loop: CASELSDTQYF. As DNA, the CDR3 is TGTGCCAGCGAGTTGTCAGATACGCAGTATTTT.

The chain employs TRBV14 and TRBJ2-1; 7 bases agree with TRBD2. Germline V gives CDR1 SGHDN, CDR2 FVKESK. The CDR3 has 13 amino acids. V gave up 4 bases and J gave up 9 bases; unmatched junction bases: 6. CDR3 sequence reads: CASSPGWGGEQFF. The DNA of the CDR3 is TGTGCCAGCAGCCCCGGCTGGGGGGGTGAGCAGTTCTTC.

This clone was observed a few times. The chain has TRBV6-5 and TRBJ1-5; D gene uncertain. CDR3 size: 14 residues. The germline V gene encodes CDR1 MNHEY and CDR2 SVGAGI. V gave up 9 bases and J gave up 0 bases, with 12 bases separating them. Here the CDR3 reads CARTRENSNQPQHF. CDR3 sequence (DNA): TGTGCCAGGACAAGGGAGAATAGCAATCAGCCCCAGCATTTT.

This clone was seen a handful of times. The rearrangement joins TRBV27 to TRBJ2-2; D might be TRBD2 (5 bases). The germline V gene encodes CDR1 MNHEY and CDR2 SMNVEV (reference sequence). Trimming took 10 bases from V and 5 from J, leaving 14 bases between them. The CDR3 is 13 amino acids. The CDR3 sequence is CATLMTGTGELFF. CDR3 in DNA: TGTGCCACGCTCATGACGGGGACCGGGGAGCTGTTTTTT.

This rearrangement joins TRBV7-8 to TRBJ2-7; 10 bases fit TRBD2. CDR1 is SGHVS and CDR2 is FQNEAQ in the germline V gene. V gave up 4 bases and J gave up 1 base; unmatched junction bases: 4. The CDR3 runs 15 residues. The CDR3 region is CASSYSGGPSYEQYF. The DNA of the CDR3 is TGTGCCAGCAGCTATAGCGGGGGGCCTTCCTACGAGCAGTACTTC. The entire variable domain, with the rest obtained from reference TRBV7-8 and TRBJ2-7, is as follows: GAGVSQSPRYKVAKRGQDVALRCDPISGHVSLFWYQQALGQGPEFLTYFQNEAQLDKSGLPSDRFFAERPEGSVSTLKIQRTQQEDSAVYLCASSYSGGPSYEQYFGPGTRLTVT.

The chain joins TRBV29-1 to TRBJ2-2; D is possibly TRBD1 (6 bases). This CDR3 region has 13 residues. Per the germline V gene, CDR1 is SQVTM and CDR2 is ANQGSEA. This chain's CDR3 is CVTGTSFTGELFF. In nucleotides, the CDR3 is TGCGTAACCGGGACATCGTTTACCGGGGAGCTGTTTTTT.

V usage is TRBV4-1 and J usage is TRBJ2-6; the match to TRBD1 covers 9 bases. Per germline, CDR1 MGHRA and CDR2 YSYEKL. The CDR3 spans 18 residues. Germline trimming cut 5 bases from V and 1 base from J; bases unmatched to any gene: 9. The CDR3 protein is CASSGAGTGLSGANVLTF. The CDR3 nucleotides are TGCGCCAGCAGCGGAGCCGGGACAGGGCTATCTGGGGCCAACGTCCTGACTTTC.

This chain's CDR3 is CASSPTSGGYEQYF. Here the CDR3 DNA reads TGTGCCAGCAGTCCCACTAGCGGGGGATACGAGCAGTACTTC. V gene TRBV6-5 combines with J gene TRBJ2-7; 11 nucleotides agree with TRBD2. The CDR3 length is 14 residues. J gave up 4 bases and V 5 bases, and 4 bases lay outside the gene matches. The germline gives CDR1 MNHEY, CDR2 SVGAGI.

The chain carries TRBV6-1 and TRBJ1-5; 7 bases align to TRBD1. CDR3 size: 12 residues. Germline values: CDR1 MNHNS, CDR2 SASEGT. The V gene end was trimmed by 6 bases and the J gene end by 7 bases; junction bases not matched to a gene: 3. The CDR3 nucleotides are TGTGCCAGCAGGACGGGACAGCAGCCCCAGCATTTT. Its protein is CASRTGQQPQHF.

The V and J genes are TRBV6-5 and TRBJ2-5; 9 nucleotides align to TRBD2. The germline V gene encodes CDR1 MNHEY and CDR2 SVGAGI. The length of the CDR3 is 15 residues. Germline trimming cut 6 bases from V and 5 bases from J; bases unmatched to any gene: 10. The CDR3 spells CASSQQRGAGETQYF. Written as DNA, the CDR3 is TGTGCCAGCAGCCAGCAGCGGGGGGCGGGGGAGACCCAGTACTTC.

This rearrangement joins TRBV6-5 to TRBJ2-7, with a tentative D call TRBD1 (6 bases). CDR3 size: 14 residues. Germline V gene lookup returns CDR1 MNHEY and CDR2 SVGAGI. The ends were cut back, 6 bases at V and 2 bases at J, with 14 bases in the middle. The CDR3 here is CASSPRDKTYEQYF. The DNA of the CDR3 is TGTGCCAGCAGCCCCCGGGACAAGACCTACGAGCAGTACTTC.

The rearrangement joins TRBV6-5 to TRBJ1-1, with D uncertain. V was trimmed by 6 bases and J by 1 base, leaving 12 bases between them. In germline, CDR1 is MNHEY, CDR2 SVGAGI. The CDR3 covers 14 residues. The CDR3 here is CASSPPAGNTEAFF. The CDR3 DNA reads TGTGCCAGCAGCCCCCCAGCAGGGAACACTGAAGCTTTCTTT.

This clone was observed a few times. The gene calls are TRBV25-1 and TRBJ2-3; TRBD1 matches at 11 bases. The CDR3 has 16 amino acids. Germline V lookup: CDR1 MGHDK, CDR2 SYGVNS. Trimming at V came to 5 bases and at J to 4 bases, leaving 8 bases not matched to a gene. CDR3 loop: CASSSRDRGNPDTQYF. The DNA of the CDR3 is TGTGCCAGCAGTAGTCGGGACAGGGGGAACCCAGATACGCAGTATTTT. Full variable domain (outside the CDR3, taken from reference TRBV25-1 and TRBJ2-3): EADIYQTPRYLVIGTGKKITLECSQTMGHDKMYWYQQDPGMELHLIHYSYGVNSTEKGDLSSESTVSRIRTEHFPLTLESARPSHTSQYLCASSSRDRGNPDTQYFGPGTRLTVL.

The chain uses TRBV9 and TRBJ1-1; perhaps TRBD1 as D (6 bases). The V and J ends lost 0 bases and 1 base respectively, with 13 bases between them. Per germline, CDR1 SGDLS and CDR2 YYNGEE. This CDR3 spans 16 amino acids. CDR3 nucleotide sequence: TGTGCCAGCAGCGTAGATGACCGAGGGGGGAACACTGAAGCTTTCTTT. This gives the protein CASSVDDRGGNTEAFF.

CDR3 residues: CASSLTPGQGANTGELFF. CDR3 nucleotide sequence: TGTGCCAGCAGCTTAACCCCTGGACAGGGGGCCAACACCGGGGAGCTGTTTTTT. The rearrangement uses TRBV7-3 and TRBJ2-2, with 11 bases identical to TRBD1. V lost 0 bases and J lost 2; bases outside the gene matches: 5. Germline values: CDR1 SGHTA, CDR2 FQGTGA. The CDR3 is 18 amino acids.

The chain recombines TRBV5-1 with TRBJ2-7; D uncertain. Trimming left V 3 bases short and J 1 base short, with 5 bases between. Germline V gene data show CDR1 as SGHRS and CDR2 as YFSETQ. CDR3 length equals 12 residues. In DNA form, the CDR3 reads TGCGCCAGCAGCTCCGTTTCCTACGAGCAGTACTTC. This encodes CASSSVSYEQYF.

This chain uses TRBV4-1 with TRBJ2-2; D unclear. The V end lost 7 bases, the J end lost 0 bases, and 6 bases lay between the germline ends. Germline CDR1 and CDR2: MGHRA and YSYEKL. The CDR3 has 13 amino acids. The CDR3 DNA sequence: TGCGCCAGCAAGACTGCGAACACCGGGGAGCTGTTTTTT. This gives the protein CASKTANTGELFF.